These 26 T cell receptor beta chains were all obtained from the same sample, sequenced in a study of OX40 agonist ivuxolimab in advanced cancers. Libraries were prepared by immunoSEQ multiplex PCR; TCRdb keeps only in-frame clonotypes and omits some of them. This table holds roughly 65,000 clones, 90% to 95% found once. The specimen comprised CD4+ or CD8+ T cells sorted from blood, sampled in a trial of the OX40 agonist ivuxolimab. The source is an adult with an advanced solid tumor such as melanoma, head and neck, liver or kidney cancer.

The rearrangement links TRBV5-1 to TRBJ1-1, with 10 bases aligning to TRBD1. The CDR3 runs to 16 residues. Germline CDR1 SGHRS, CDR2 YFSETQ. V was pared by 3 bases and J by 0 bases, with 5 bases of the junction left unmatched. The CDR3 sequence is CASSSGQGNMNTEAFF. The CDR3 nucleotides are TGCGCCAGCAGCTCGGGACAGGGGAACATGAACACTGAAGCTTTCTTT.

The V gene is TRBV6-5, the J gene TRBJ2-7, with 10 bases that match TRBD2. Per the germline V gene, CDR1 is MNHEY and CDR2 is SVGAGI. Losses at the gene ends were 4 bases for V and 4 bases for J; bases not matched to a gene: 4. The CDR3 covers 14 residues. In nucleotides, the CDR3 is TGTGCCAGCAGTTTGGGACTAGCGCGATACGAGCAGTACTTC. Encoded protein: CASSLGLARYEQYF.

The chain employs TRBV6-1 and TRBJ1-1; 9 bases match TRBD1. CDR1 MNHNS and CDR2 SASEGT come from the germline V gene. J gave up 4 bases and V 5 bases, and 8 bases lay outside the gene matches. There are 15 residues in the CDR3. This CDR3 reads CASSTPETGGTEAFF. The CDR3 DNA reads as TGTGCCAGCAGTACTCCCGAGACAGGGGGCACTGAAGCTTTCTTT.

The chain recombines TRBV6-1 with TRBJ1-4; no firm D call. The CDR3 is made up of 13 amino acids. V was pared by 2 bases and J by 4 bases, with 5 bases between. Germline assignment: CDR1 MNHNS and CDR2 SASEGT. The CDR3 sequence is CASSEQHNEKLFF. In DNA form, the CDR3 reads TGTGCCAGCAGTGAACAGCATAATGAAAAACTGTTTTTT.

This chain joins TRBV7-8 and TRBJ1-6, with D uncertain. The CDR3 loop spans 14 amino acids. CDR1 SGHVS and CDR2 FQNEAQ come from the germline V gene. V lost 4 bases to trimming and J lost 10 bases, with 14 bases between them. The CDR3 nucleotides are TGTGCCAGCAGCTCCCGGAGTAATGGGTCACCCCTCCACTTT. It yields the protein CASSSRSNGSPLHF.

The chain recombines TRBV11-2 with TRBJ2-1; 11 bases are a match to TRBD2. The CDR3 has 16 amino acids. Germline V gene data show CDR1 as SGHAT and CDR2 as FQNNGV. V was clipped by 5 bases and J by 12 bases; unmatched bases: 15. CDR3 in amino acids: CASSPLGTSGGFGQFF. The DNA for the CDR3 is TGTGCCAGCAGCCCTCTGGGCACTAGCGGGGGTTTCGGGCAGTTCTTC.

V is TRBV4-2 and J is TRBJ2-3; TRBD1 aligns across 8 bases. Germline-derived CDR1 and CDR2 are LGHNA and YNFKEQ. After removal of 0 bases from V and 1 base from J, the junction contained 0 bases not matched to a gene. The CDR3 has 15 residues. In DNA, the CDR3 is TGTGCCAGCAGCCAAGAGACAGGGGGCACAGATACGCAGTATTTT. It encodes CASSQETGGTDTQYF.

This clone has just one count. V and J are TRBV29-1 and TRBJ2-7, with D unresolved. The V and J ends lost 4 bases and 7 bases respectively, with 17 bases between them. Germline V CDR1 and CDR2: SQVTM, ANQGSEA. This CDR3 is built from 13 residues. The CDR3 DNA follows: TGCAGCGTTGCCTTTCCCTTAATGGGGGAGCAGTACTTC. It yields the protein CSVAFPLMGEQYF.

This chain uses TRBV6-1 with TRBJ1-5, with D hard to call. V lost 6 bases to trimming and J lost 0 bases, with 12 bases between them. This CDR3 is built from 15 residues. Per germline, CDR1 MNHNS and CDR2 SASEGT. The CDR3 loop is CASRTLTLSNQPQHF. Here the CDR3 DNA reads TGTGCCAGCAGAACCCTGACACTTAGCAATCAGCCCCAGCATTTT.

CDR3 coding DNA: TGCAGCGGAGACAGGGTTGCTCGCACTGAAGCTTTCTTT. Its protein is CSGDRVARTEAFF. V usage is TRBV29-1 and J usage is TRBJ1-1; 7 bases line up with TRBD1. From germline, CDR1 is SQVTM and CDR2 ANQGSEA. V lost 7 bases to trimming and J lost 4 bases; unmatched junction nucleotides: 9. The CDR3 has 13 amino acids.

This clone was seen just once. This chain connects TRBV4-1 to TRBJ2-6; no clear D gene. The CDR3 spans 17 residues. Trimming cost V 1 base and J 0 bases, with 10 bases left between them. The V gene's germline CDR1 is MGHRA and CDR2 YSYEKL. The DNA for the CDR3 is TGCGCCAGCAGCCAAGGGCCGGGTAACTCTGGGGCCAACGTCCTGACTTTC. Protein product: CASSQGPGNSGANVLTF.

This chain joins TRBV6-5 and TRBJ2-7; 7 bases map to TRBD1. The CDR3 loop spans 13 amino acids. V shed 1 base, J shed 6 bases, and the junction held 3 bases outside the gene matches. The V gene's germline CDR1 is MNHEY and CDR2 SVGAGI. This CDR3 reads CASSYLGTVEQYF. The CDR3 DNA follows: TGTGCCAGCAGTTACTTGGGGACAGTCGAGCAGTACTTC.

CDR3 loop: CASSQEFGGVTGELFF. In DNA, the CDR3 is TGCGCCAGCAGCCAAGAGTTCGGGGGCGTCACCGGGGAGCTGTTTTTT. This sequence joins TRBV4-1 and TRBJ2-2; D may correspond to TRBD1 or TRBD2 (6 bases each). CDR3 length equals 16 residues. V shed 0 bases and J shed 4 bases, with 12 bases lying between them. Germline-derived CDR1 and CDR2 are MGHRA and YSYEKL.

The chain joins TRBV11-2 to TRBJ2-7, with D unclear. CDR3 length: 14 amino acids. The germline V and J ends were trimmed by 0 bases and 7 bases, with 13 bases remaining between them. Germline V gives CDR1 SGHAT, CDR2 FQNNGV. In DNA form, the CDR3 reads TGTGCCAGCAGCTTAGACGACCGCGTTCTGGAGCAGTACTTC. Its protein is CASSLDDRVLEQYF.

The chain joins TRBV9 to TRBJ1-5; no definite D call. The CDR3 totals 14 residues. Germline assignment: CDR1 SGDLS and CDR2 YYNGEE. The V end was cut by 4 bases, the J end by 0 bases, with 8 bases between. The CDR3 reads CASSLGYSNQPQHF. The CDR3 bases are TGTGCCAGCAGCCTGGGGTATAGCAATCAGCCCCAGCATTTT.

This sequence joins TRBV6-5 and TRBJ1-1; D not resolved. The V gene's germline CDR1 is MNHEY and CDR2 SVGAGI. This CDR3 has 14 amino acids. V lost 10 bases and J 5 bases, leaving 20 bases between the germline ends. CDR3 amino acids: CATGSLGGSTEAFF. In DNA, the CDR3 is TGTGCCACCGGATCCCTAGGAGGGAGTACTGAAGCTTTCTTT.

V is TRBV7-9 and J is TRBJ2-1, with 13 bases fitting TRBD2. In germline, CDR1 is SEHNR, CDR2 FQNEAQ (reference sequence). The CDR3 totals 15 residues. After removal of 5 bases from V and 6 bases from J, the junction contained 4 bases not matched to a gene. CDR3 residues: CASSAGLAGVNEQFF. The CDR3 DNA is TGTGCCAGCAGCGCCGGACTAGCGGGGGTCAATGAGCAGTTCTTC.

The chain uses TRBV30 and TRBJ1-5; no clear D. Trimming removed 0 bases at V and 0 bases at J, with 12 bases between. Germline V gene data show CDR1 as GTSNPN and CDR2 as SVGIG (reference sequence). CDR3 size: 16 residues. CDR3 coding DNA: TGTGCCTGGAGTGTCCCCTGGGATTATAGCAATCAGCCCCAGCATTTT. Translation: CAWSVPWDYSNQPQHF.

The J gene is TRBJ2-1, the V gene TRBV7-8, with 12 positions matching TRBD2. With V trimmed by 0 bases and J by 10 bases, 4 bases remained unmatched. CDR3 length equals 15 residues. Germline V gene lookup returns CDR1 SGHVS and CDR2 FQNEAQ. The CDR3 coding sequence is TGTGCCAGCAGCTTAGCTCTAGCGGGAGGGCGAGAGCAGTTCTTC. It specifies CASSLALAGGREQFF. The variable domain in full, completed from reference TRBV7-8 and TRBJ2-1, reads GAGVSQSPRYKVAKRGQDVALRCDPISGHVSLFWYQQALGQGPEFLTYFQNEAQLDKSGLPSDRFFAERPEGSVSTLKIQRTQQEDSAVYLCASSLALAGGREQFFGPGTRLTVL.

The chain links TRBV10-3 to TRBJ2-3; D is possibly TRBD2 (5 bases). Germline V gene data show CDR1 as ENHRY and CDR2 as SYGVKD. The CDR3 length is 15 residues. V gave up 2 bases and J gave up 4 bases, with 13 bases separating them. In DNA, the CDR3 is TGTGCCATCAGTGAGCGGGCTAGCTTCGCAGATACGCAGTATTTT. Protein product: CAISERASFADTQYF.

This chain uses TRBV7-3 with TRBJ1-1; D uncertain. CDR3 size: 15 residues. Trimming shortened V by 6 bases and J by 4 bases, and 18 bases separated the two germline ends. Germline loops: CDR1 SGHTA, CDR2 FQGTGA. The CDR3 loop reads CASSQDPLGGTEAFF. The CDR3 DNA is TGTGCCAGCAGTCAAGACCCTTTGGGCGGCACTGAAGCTTTCTTT.

The chain recombines TRBV4-2 with TRBJ1-6; D gene uncertain. Germline values: CDR1 LGHNA, CDR2 YNFKEQ. This CDR3 has 13 amino acids. Trimming cost V 0 bases and J 6 bases, with 3 bases left between them. CDR3 protein: CASSQELNSPLHF. As DNA, the CDR3 is TGTGCCAGCAGCCAAGAACTTAATTCACCCCTCCACTTT.

The rearrangement joins TRBV7-3 to TRBJ2-2; a possible D gene is TRBD1 (6 bases). The CDR3 is 15 amino acids. Trimming shortened V by 5 bases and J by 4 bases, and 14 bases separated the two germline ends. Germline CDR1 reads SGHTA; CDR2 reads FQGTGA. The CDR3 DNA reads TGTGCCAGCAGCACCCACAGGGTGGGCACCGGGGAGCTGTTTTTT. This translates into CASSTHRVGTGELFF.

The gene calls are TRBV18 and TRBJ2-1; D is perhaps TRBD1 or TRBD2 (5 bases each). Germline-derived CDR1 and CDR2 are KGHSH and LQKENI. This CDR3 spans 15 amino acids. V lost 8 bases to trimming and J lost 3 bases, with 17 bases between them. CDR3 region: CASIKGRESYNEQFF. CDR3 nucleotide sequence: TGTGCCAGCATAAAGGGCAGGGAGAGCTACAATGAGCAGTTCTTC.

This chain links TRBV4-1 with TRBJ2-1, with 12 bases matching TRBD2. Trimming removed 0 bases from V and 7 bases from J; junction bases left unmatched: 7. The CDR3 is 17 amino acids. Germline V lookup: CDR1 MGHRA, CDR2 YSYEKL. CDR3 region: CASSQESRTSGKNEQFF. The CDR3 DNA sequence: TGCGCCAGCAGCCAAGAATCTAGGACTAGCGGGAAGAATGAGCAGTTCTTC.

The J gene is TRBJ1-2, the V gene TRBV18; maybe TRBD1 (5 bases). V lost 2 bases, J lost 4 bases, and 14 bases lay in between. The CDR3 covers 15 residues. CDR1 KGHSH and CDR2 LQKENI come from the germline V gene. The CDR3 DNA sequence: TGTGCCAGCTCACCAGGGGGAGGGCAAGTCTATGGCTACACCTTC. As protein: CASSPGGGQVYGYTF. Looking up the rest from reference TRBV18 and TRBJ1-2 gives the full variable domain: NAGVMQNPRHLVRRRGQEARLRCSPMKGHSHVYWYRQLPEEGLKFMVYLQKENIIDESGMPKERFSAEFPKEGPSILRIQQVVRGDSAAYFCASSPGGGQVYGYTFGSGTRLTVV.